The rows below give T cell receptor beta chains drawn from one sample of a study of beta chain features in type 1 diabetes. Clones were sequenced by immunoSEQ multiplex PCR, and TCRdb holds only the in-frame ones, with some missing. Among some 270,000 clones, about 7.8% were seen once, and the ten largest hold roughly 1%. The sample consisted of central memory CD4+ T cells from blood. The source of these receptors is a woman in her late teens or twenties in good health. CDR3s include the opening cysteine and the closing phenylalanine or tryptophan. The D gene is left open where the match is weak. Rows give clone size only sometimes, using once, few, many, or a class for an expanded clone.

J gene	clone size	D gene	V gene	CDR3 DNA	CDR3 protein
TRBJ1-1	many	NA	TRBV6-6	TGTGCCAGCAGTCGAACCATGACCCCTGAAGCTTTCTTT	CASSRTMTPEAFF
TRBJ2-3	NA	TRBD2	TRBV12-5	TGTGCTAGTGGTTTGGGACTAGCGGGGGCGGGGGATACGCAGTATTTT	CASGLGLAGAGDTQYF
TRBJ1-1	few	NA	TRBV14	TGTGCCAGCTGCTTATCACGGAACACTGAAGCTTTCTTT	CASCLSRNTEAFF
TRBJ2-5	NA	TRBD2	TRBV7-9	TGTGCCAGCAGCTTCGGACTAGGAGGGGAGACCCAGTACTTC	CASSFGLGGETQYF
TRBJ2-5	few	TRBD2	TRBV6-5	TGTGCCAGCAGTTACTCCTGGACTAGCTGGGGAGAGACCCAGTACTTC	CASSYSWTSWGETQYF
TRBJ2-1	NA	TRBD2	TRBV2	TGTGCCAGCAGTGATCGGCTAGCGGGAGTTAATGAGCAGTTCTTC	CASSDRLAGVNEQFF
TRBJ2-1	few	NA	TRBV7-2	TGTGCCAGCAGCAGGGGTCAGGGTAGTTCCTACAATGAGCAGTTCTTC	CASSRGQGSSYNEQFF
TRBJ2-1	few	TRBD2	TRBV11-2	TGTGCCAGCAGCTTAGCGAGAACGAGCGGGAGCTCCTACAATGAGCAGTTCTTC	CASSLARTSGSSYNEQFF
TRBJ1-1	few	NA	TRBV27	TGTGCCAGCAGTTTACGTGGATCCACTGAAGCTTTCTTT	CASSLRGSTEAFF
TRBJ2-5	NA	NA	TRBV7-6	TGTGCCAGCAGCCGAAACCCTCGAGGACCCGTCCAAGAGACCCAGTACTTC	CASSRNPRGPVQETQYF
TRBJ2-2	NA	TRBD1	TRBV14	TGTGCCAGCAGCGGCACAGGGGGCCCCCTGAACACCGGGGAGCTGTTTTTT	CASSGTGGPLNTGELFF
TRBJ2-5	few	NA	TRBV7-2	TGTGCCAGCAGCTTAGTGGGGGGACTCGGGCAAGAGACCCAGTACTTC	CASSLVGGLGQETQYF
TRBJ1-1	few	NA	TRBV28	TGTGCCAGCAGGGGGCGGTGGAACACTGAAGCTTTCTTT	CASRGRWNTEAFF
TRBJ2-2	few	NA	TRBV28	TGTGCCAGCACTCCCATCGGGAACACCGGGGAGCTGTTTTTT	CASTPIGNTGELFF
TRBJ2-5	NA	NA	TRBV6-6	TGTGCCAGCAGTTCTACATCCCAGGGGTCGGAGACCCAGTACTTC	CASSSTSQGSETQYF
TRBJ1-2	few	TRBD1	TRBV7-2	TGTGCCAGCAGCACCGGGACAGGGTATGGCTACACCTTC	CASSTGTGYGYTF
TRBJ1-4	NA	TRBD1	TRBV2	TGTGCCAGCAGTGTTGGGACAGGGGGCGGAAAAAATGAAAAACTGTTTTTT	CASSVGTGGGKNEKLFF
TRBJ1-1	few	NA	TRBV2	TGTGCCTCTGGACGAGAGGTAGACACTGAAGCTTTCTTT	CASGREVDTEAFF
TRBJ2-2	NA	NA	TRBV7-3	TGTGCCAGCAGTCGGGCGGGAGGGGAGCTGTTTTTT	CASSRAGGELFF
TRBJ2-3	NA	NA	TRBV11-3	TGTGCCAGCAGCTTATTTGCAGATACGCAGTATTTT	CASSLFADTQYF
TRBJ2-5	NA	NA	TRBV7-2	TGTGCCAGCAGCTCGGCGGGGCCCGGAGAGACCCAGTACTTC	CASSSAGPGETQYF
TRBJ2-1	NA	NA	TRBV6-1	TGTGCCAGCAGTAGGGACAAGCGCTCCTACAATGAGCAGTTCTTC	CASSRDKRSYNEQFF
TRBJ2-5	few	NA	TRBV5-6	TGTGCCAGCAGCCATAAGATCGGGGAGACCCAGTACTTC	CASSHKIGETQYF
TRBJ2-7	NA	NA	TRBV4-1	TGCGCCAGCAGCCACGAGATGGCCTACACGACCTACGAGCAGTACTTC	CASSHEMAYTTYEQYF
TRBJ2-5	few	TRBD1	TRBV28	TGTGCCACCATGATCCCTGCTGGACAGGGAGGAGAGACCCAGTACTTC	CATMIPAGQGGETQYF
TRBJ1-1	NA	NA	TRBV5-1	TGCGCCAGCAGCGCGCGGCCAACTGGCAACACTGAAGCTTTCTTT	CASSARPTGNTEAFF
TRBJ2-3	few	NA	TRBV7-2	TGTGCCAGCAGCTTAGATTCGCGGGGAACAGATACGCAGTATTTT	CASSLDSRGTDTQYF
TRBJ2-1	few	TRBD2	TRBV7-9	TGTGCCAGCAGCCCGGGACTAGCGGGAGAATTGGAGCAGTTCTTC	CASSPGLAGELEQFF
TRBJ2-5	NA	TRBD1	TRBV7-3	TGTGCCAGCAGCCAGGGGAGCCAAACAGGGGCAGGGACCCAGTACTTC	CASSQGSQTGAGTQYF
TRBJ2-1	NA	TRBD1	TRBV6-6	TGTGCCAGCATGGACAGGGGCTACAATGAGCAGTTCTTC	CASMDRGYNEQFF
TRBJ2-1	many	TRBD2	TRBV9	TGTGCCAGCAGCGTAGGAGGAGGGACTAGCTACAATGAGCAGTTCTTC	CASSVGGGTSYNEQFF
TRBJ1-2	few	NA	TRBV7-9	TGTGCCAGCAGCATTAAACACTATGGCTACACCTTC	CASSIKHYGYTF
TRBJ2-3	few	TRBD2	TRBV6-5	TGTGCCAGCAGTTACCAGACTAGCGGTACAGATACGCAGTATTTT	CASSYQTSGTDTQYF
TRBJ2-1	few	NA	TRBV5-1	TGCGCCAGCAGCTTGGGGTCGCTTGCGGCCATCGGGGAGCAGTTCTTC	CASSLGSLAAIGEQFF
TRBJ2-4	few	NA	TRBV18	TGTGCCAGCTCACCAAGAGCGGGGGACAGGAGAAACATTCAGTACTTC	CASSPRAGDRRNIQYF
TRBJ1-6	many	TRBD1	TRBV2	TGTGCCATTACAGGGGGTCGTGGCGGCTCCTATAATTCACCCCTCCACTTT	CAITGGRGGSYNSPLHF
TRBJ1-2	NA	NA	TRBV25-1	TGTGCCAGCAGTCGATTAGGGGGCTACACCTTC	CASSRLGGYTF
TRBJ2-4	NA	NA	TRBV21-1	TGTGCCAGCAGCAAAGCGGCGTCAGGGTGGAAGGCCAAAAACATTCAGTACTTC	CASSKAASGWKAKNIQYF
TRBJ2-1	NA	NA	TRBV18	TGTGCCAGCTCACCCGGGCAGGGGATGCGGAATGAGCAGTTCTTC	CASSPGQGMRNEQFF
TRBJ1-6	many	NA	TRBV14	TGTGCCAGCAGCCAAGCCCGGAATTCACCCCTCCACTTT	CASSQARNSPLHF
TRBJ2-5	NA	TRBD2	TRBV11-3	TGTGCCAGCAGCTTTAGGCTGACTAGCGGAAAAGAGACCCAGTACTTC	CASSFRLTSGKETQYF
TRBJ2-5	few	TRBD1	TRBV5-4	TGTGCCAGCAGCTTTGAGAACAGGGGGTTAGAGACCCAGTACTTC	CASSFENRGLETQYF
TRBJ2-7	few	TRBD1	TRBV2	TGTGCCAGTAAAAAAGGACAGGGATTTGTGTACGAGCAGTACTTC	CASKKGQGFVYEQYF
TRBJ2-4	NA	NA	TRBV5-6	TGTGCCAGCAGCATTGGACAGCAGGCAATAGCCAAAAACATTCAGTACTTC	CASSIGQQAIAKNIQYF
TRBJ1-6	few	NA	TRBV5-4	TGTGCCAGCAGCTTGGAAACTTCACCCCTCCACTTT	CASSLETSPLHF
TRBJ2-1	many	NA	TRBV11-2	TGTGCCAGCAGCTTAGGAGGAGGGAATGAGCAGTTCTTC	CASSLGGGNEQFF
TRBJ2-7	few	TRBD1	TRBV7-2	TGTGCCAGCAGCTGGAAACAGGGGGAATCCTACGAGCAGTACTTC	CASSWKQGESYEQYF
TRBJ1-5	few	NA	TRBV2	TGTGCCAGCACGCCCAGGGGCGGGATTCAGCCCCAGCATTTT	CASTPRGGIQPQHF
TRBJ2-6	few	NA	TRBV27	TGTGCCAGCAGTCGACAGCCAAGCTCTGGGGCCAACGTCCTGACTTTC	CASSRQPSSGANVLTF
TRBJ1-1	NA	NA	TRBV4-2	TGTGCCAGCAGCGGTCGTGACACTGAAGCTTTCTTT	CASSGRDTEAFF